The next 14 T cell receptor beta chains were all read from a single sample in a study of cytomegalovirus exposure and HLA in healthy donors. Primers: 60 Vbeta forward and 13 Jbeta reverse. TCRdb's table, derived via immunoSEQ multiplex PCR, lists solely in-frame clones and lacks some. The profile shows 85,000 to 130,000 clones, roughly 79% of them singletons. The source material was PBMCs. These receptors originate from a man in his fifties or sixties in good health and CMV-seropositive.

The chain has TRBV11-2 and TRBJ2-2; D is uncertain. CDR1 SGHAT and CDR2 FQNNGV come from the germline V gene. The CDR3 loop spans 13 amino acids. Trimming stripped 2 bases from V and 6 bases from J, with 7 bases between. The CDR3 protein is CASSLQHPGELFF. CDR3 bases: TGTGCCAGCAGCTTACAACACCCCGGGGAGCTGTTTTTT. The full variable domain, with the rest looked up from reference TRBV11-2 and TRBJ2-2, is EAGVAQSPRYKIIEKRQSVAFWCNPISGHATLYWYQQILGQGPKLLIQFQNNGVVDDSQLPKDRFSAERLKGVDSTLKIQPAKLEDSAVYLCASSLQHPGELFFGEGSRLTVL.

This clone occurred once. The chain uses TRBV15 and TRBJ1-2; 7 bases are shared with TRBD1. This CDR3 is built from 17 residues. Looked up from germline, CDR1 is LNHNV and CDR2 is YYDKDF (reference sequence). Trimming took 1 base from V and 1 from J; bases not matched to a gene: 9. DNA of the CDR3: TGTGCCACCAGCAGAGTTGGGACAGATAACTTTAACTATGGCTACACCTTC. Protein sequence: CATSRVGTDNFNYGYTF.

The chain combines TRBV2 with TRBJ2-1; 7 bases fit TRBD1. With V trimmed by 8 bases and J by 9 bases, 1 base remained unmatched. The CDR3 has 10 amino acids. Germline CDR1 and CDR2: SNHLY and FYNNEI. The CDR3 DNA reads TGTGCCAGCCAGGGGGTTGAGCAGTTCTTC. Its protein is CASQGVEQFF.

This clone is a singleton in its sample. The CDR3 reads CASSRGVAGRDTQYF. The CDR3 DNA reads as TGCGCCAGCAGCCGAGGGGTAGCGGGGAGAGATACGCAGTATTTT. The chain is built from TRBV4-3 and TRBJ2-3; 8 nucleotides agree with TRBD2. The CDR3 consists of 15 residues. Germline CDR1 is LGHNA and CDR2 is YSLEER. The V and J ends lost 4 bases and 5 bases, in that order; junction bases with no gene match: 8.

The sample holds one count of this clone. The chain is built from TRBV5-1 and TRBJ2-5, with unresolved D. The CDR3 covers 13 residues. V was trimmed by 6 bases and J by 2 bases, leaving 11 bases between them. Germline assignment: CDR1 SGHRS and CDR2 YFSETQ. This CDR3 reads CASTARLQETQYF. The DNA for the CDR3 is TGCGCCAGCACCGCGCGGCTTCAAGAGACCCAGTACTTC. Full variable domain (rest looked up from reference TRBV5-1 and TRBJ2-5): KAGVTQTPRYLIKTRGQQVTLSCSPISGHRSVSWYQQTPGQGLQFLFEYFSETQRNKGNFPGRFSGRQFSNSRSEMNVSTLELGDSALYLCASTARLQETQYFGPGTRLLVL.

This sequence joins TRBV30 and TRBJ2-2, with 7 positions matching TRBD2. Germline-derived CDR1 and CDR2 are GTSNPN and SVGIG (reference sequence). The CDR3 is 14 residues long. J was trimmed by 3 bases and V by 8 bases; bases with no gene match: 9. In DNA form, the CDR3 reads TGTGCCCGGCGCGAGGGGAGGGACACCGGGGAGCTGTTTTTT. This sequence encodes CARREGRDTGELFF.

The chain carries TRBV11-2 and TRBJ2-7; TRBD2 matches 10 bases. The germline V gene has CDR1 SGHAT and CDR2 FQNNGV. Trimming cost V 5 bases and J 1 base; bases outside gene matches: 2. There are 14 residues in the CDR3. CDR3 sequence (DNA): TGTGCCAGCAGCCCAGCGGGGGGGTCCTACGAGCAGTACTTC. This translates into CASSPAGGSYEQYF.

The CDR3 reads CASSVGQGGGEKLFF. CDR3 in DNA: TGTGCCAGCAGCGTGGGACAGGGGGGAGGTGAAAAACTGTTTTTT. The rearrangement joins TRBV9 to TRBJ1-4; TRBD1 agrees at 11 bases. CDR1 is SGDLS, CDR2 YYNGEE, per germline. The CDR3 length is 15 residues. With 2 bases clipped from V and 7 bases from J, the junction kept 4 bases outside the gene matches.

V and J are TRBV30 and TRBJ1-1, with 9 bases aligning to TRBD1. Unmatched junction bases numbered 13, after V lost 3 bases and J lost 2 bases. Per the germline V gene, CDR1 is GTSNPN and CDR2 is SVGIG (reference sequence). The CDR3 extends over 17 amino acids. The CDR3 sequence: CAWRPIGQGPTNTEAFF. The CDR3 nucleotides are TGTGCCTGGAGACCAATCGGACAGGGGCCGACTAACACTGAAGCTTTCTTT.

Worth noting for this clone: Other nucleotide sequences in the sample specify the same CDR3. The chain joins TRBV7-2 to TRBJ2-5; D is undetermined. Germline CDR1 and CDR2: SGHTA and FQGNSA. This CDR3 has 11 amino acids. V lost 9 bases and J 5 bases, leaving 10 bases between the germline ends. The CDR3 loop is CASSPRETQYF. In DNA form, the CDR3 reads TGTGCCAGTAGCCCTAGGGAGACCCAGTACTTC.

The V call is TRBV7-9, the J call TRBJ1-5; 7 bases match TRBD1. The junction had 7 bases not matched to a gene; V was cut back by 5 bases and J by 3 bases. This CDR3 contains 15 residues. The germline V gene encodes CDR1 SEHNR and CDR2 FQNEAQ (reference sequence). Here the CDR3 DNA reads TGTGCCAGCAGCACCGACAGGGAATTCAATCAGCCCCAGCATTTT. Protein product: CASSTDREFNQPQHF.

This clone was counted once. This chain connects TRBV9 to TRBJ2-3; maybe TRBD2 (5 bases). V gave up 4 bases and J gave up 0 bases, with 18 bases separating them. There are 17 residues in the CDR3. In germline, CDR1 is SGDLS, CDR2 YYNGEE. CDR3 residues: CASSPRPSAGSTDTQYF. In DNA form, the CDR3 reads TGTGCCAGCAGCCCCCGACCCTCGGCGGGTAGCACAGATACGCAGTATTTT.

The J gene is TRBJ2-7, the V gene TRBV5-1; the match to TRBD2 covers 7 bases. Germline lookup yields CDR1 SGHRS and CDR2 YFSETQ. The CDR3 is made up of 14 amino acids. The J segment lost 6 bases and the V segment lost 3 bases, leaving 9 bases of the junction unmatched. CDR3 amino acids: CASSSSGAQGEQYF. CDR3 DNA: TGCGCCAGCAGCTCCAGCGGGGCTCAGGGCGAGCAGTACTTC.

The V gene is TRBV20-1, the J gene TRBJ2-5; the D gene is possibly TRBD2 (6 bases). With 6 bases removed from V and 5 bases from J, the gap between germline ends came to 10 bases. Per the germline V gene, CDR1 is DFQATT and CDR2 is SNEGSKA (reference sequence). This CDR3 spans 11 amino acids. CDR3 in amino acids: CSAPGVETQYF. CDR3 bases: TGCAGTGCGCCGGGGGTGGAGACCCAGTACTTC.